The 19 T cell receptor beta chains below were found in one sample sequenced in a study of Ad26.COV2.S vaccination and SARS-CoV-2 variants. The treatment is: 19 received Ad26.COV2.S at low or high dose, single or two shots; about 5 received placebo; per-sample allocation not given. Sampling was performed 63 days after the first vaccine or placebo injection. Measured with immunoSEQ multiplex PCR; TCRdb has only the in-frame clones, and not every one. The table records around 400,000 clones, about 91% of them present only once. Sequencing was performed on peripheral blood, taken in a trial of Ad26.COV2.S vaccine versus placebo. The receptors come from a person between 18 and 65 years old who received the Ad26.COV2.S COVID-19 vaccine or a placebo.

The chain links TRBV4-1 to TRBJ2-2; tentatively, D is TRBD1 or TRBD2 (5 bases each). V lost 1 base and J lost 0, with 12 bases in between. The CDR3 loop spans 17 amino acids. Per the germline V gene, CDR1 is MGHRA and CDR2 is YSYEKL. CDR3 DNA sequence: TGCGCCAGCAGCCAAGGTGGGGGACCCGCGAACACCGGGGAGCTGTTTTTT. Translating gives CASSQGGGPANTGELFF.

This chain's CDR3 is CASTKQEANQPQHF. The CDR3 nucleotides are TGTGCCAGCACCAAACAGGAGGCTAATCAGCCCCAGCATTTT. This chain connects TRBV6-6 to TRBJ1-5; possibly TRBD1 for D (5 bases). The CDR3 totals 14 residues. The V end was cut by 7 bases, the J end by 4 bases, with 14 bases between. Germline V gives CDR1 MNHNY, CDR2 SVGAGI (reference sequence).

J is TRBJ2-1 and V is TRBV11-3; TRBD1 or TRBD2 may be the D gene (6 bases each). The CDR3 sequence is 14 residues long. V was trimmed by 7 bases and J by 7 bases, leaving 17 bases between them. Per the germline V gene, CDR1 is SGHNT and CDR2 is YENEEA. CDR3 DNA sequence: TGTGCCAGCACCCTCATGGGGGGCTCGAATGAGCAGTTCTTC. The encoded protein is CASTLMGGSNEQFF.

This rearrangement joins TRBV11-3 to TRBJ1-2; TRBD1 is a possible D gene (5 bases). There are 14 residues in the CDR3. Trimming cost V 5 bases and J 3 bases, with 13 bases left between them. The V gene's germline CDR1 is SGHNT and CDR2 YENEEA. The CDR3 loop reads CASSDYGGDYGYTF. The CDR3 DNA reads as TGTGCCAGCAGCGACTACGGGGGGGACTATGGCTACACCTTC.

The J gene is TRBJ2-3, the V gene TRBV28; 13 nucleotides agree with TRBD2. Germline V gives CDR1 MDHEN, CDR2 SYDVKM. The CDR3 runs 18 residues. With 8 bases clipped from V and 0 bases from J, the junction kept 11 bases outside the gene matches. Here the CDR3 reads CASPSGTSGTSSTDTQYF. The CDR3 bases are TGTGCCAGCCCGTCCGGGACTAGCGGGACTTCTAGCACAGATACGCAGTATTTT. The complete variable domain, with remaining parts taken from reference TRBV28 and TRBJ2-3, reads DVKVTQSSRYLVKRTGEKVFLECVQDMDHENMFWYRQDPGLGLRLIYFSYDVKMKEKGDIPEGYSVSREKKERFSLILESASTNQTSMYLCASPSGTSGTSSTDTQYFGPGTRLTVL.

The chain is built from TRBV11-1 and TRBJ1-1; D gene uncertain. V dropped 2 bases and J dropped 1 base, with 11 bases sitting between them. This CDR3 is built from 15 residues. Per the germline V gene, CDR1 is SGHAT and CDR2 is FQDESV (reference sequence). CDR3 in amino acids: CASSLYGKTNTEAFF. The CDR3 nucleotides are TGTGCCAGCAGCTTATATGGTAAGACGAACACTGAAGCTTTCTTT. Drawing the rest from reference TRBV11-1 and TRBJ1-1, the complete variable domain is EAEVAQSPRYKITEKSQAVAFWCDPISGHATLYWYRQILGQGPELLVQFQDESVVDDSQLPKDRFSAERLKGVDSTLKIQPAELGDSAMYLCASSLYGKTNTEAFFGQGTRLTVV.

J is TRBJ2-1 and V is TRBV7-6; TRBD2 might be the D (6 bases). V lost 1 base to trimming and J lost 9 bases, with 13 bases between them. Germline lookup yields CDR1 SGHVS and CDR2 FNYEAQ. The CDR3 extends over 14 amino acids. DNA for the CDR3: TGTGCCAGCAGCTTAGGGGGACTTTTTCGTGAGCAGTTCTTC. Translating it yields CASSLGGLFREQFF.

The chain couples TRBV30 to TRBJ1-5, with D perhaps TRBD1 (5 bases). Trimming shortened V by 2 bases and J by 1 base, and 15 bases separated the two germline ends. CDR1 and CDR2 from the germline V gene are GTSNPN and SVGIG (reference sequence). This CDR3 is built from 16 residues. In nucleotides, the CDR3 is TGTGCCTGGAGTTCAGGGCCCCTTTTGAGCAATCAGCCCCAGCATTTT. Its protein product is CAWSSGPLLSNQPQHF.

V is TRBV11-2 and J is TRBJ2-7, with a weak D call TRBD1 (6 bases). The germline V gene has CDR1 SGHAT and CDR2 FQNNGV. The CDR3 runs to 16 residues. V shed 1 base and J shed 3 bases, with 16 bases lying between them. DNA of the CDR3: TGTGCCAGCAGCTTAGCAGGGTTGGGGGCCTACTACGAGCAGTACTTC. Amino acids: CASSLAGLGAYYEQYF.

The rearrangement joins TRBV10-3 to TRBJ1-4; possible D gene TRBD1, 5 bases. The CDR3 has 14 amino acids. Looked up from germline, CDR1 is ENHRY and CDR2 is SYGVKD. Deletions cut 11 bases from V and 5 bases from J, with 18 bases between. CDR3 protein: CASQGRDANEKLFF. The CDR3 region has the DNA TGTGCCTCCCAGGGCAGGGATGCGAATGAAAAACTGTTTTTT.

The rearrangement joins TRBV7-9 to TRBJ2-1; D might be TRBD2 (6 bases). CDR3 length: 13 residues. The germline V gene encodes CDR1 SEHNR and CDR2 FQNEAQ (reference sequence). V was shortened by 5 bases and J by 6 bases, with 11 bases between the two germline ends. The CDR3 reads CASSVGTPNEQFF. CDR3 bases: TGTGCCAGCAGCGTCGGGACTCCCAATGAGCAGTTCTTC.

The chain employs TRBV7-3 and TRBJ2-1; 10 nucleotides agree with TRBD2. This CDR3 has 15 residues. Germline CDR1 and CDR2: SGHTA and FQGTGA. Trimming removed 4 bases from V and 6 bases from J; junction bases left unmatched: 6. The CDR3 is CASSSRASGSNEQFF. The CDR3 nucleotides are TGTGCCAGCAGCTCTCGGGCTAGCGGGAGCAATGAGCAGTTCTTC. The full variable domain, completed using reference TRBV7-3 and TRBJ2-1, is GAGVSQTPSNKVTEKGKYVELRCDPISGHTALYWYRQSLGQGPEFLIYFQGTGAADDSGLPNDRFFAVRPEGSVSTLKIQRTERGDSAVYLCASSSRASGSNEQFFGPGTRLTVL.

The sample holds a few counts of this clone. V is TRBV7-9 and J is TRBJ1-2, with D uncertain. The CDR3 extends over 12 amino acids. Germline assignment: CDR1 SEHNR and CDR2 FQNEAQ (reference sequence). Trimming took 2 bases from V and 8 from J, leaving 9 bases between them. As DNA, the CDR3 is TGTGCCAGCAGCTTATTTGGTAACGGCTACACCTTC. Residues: CASSLFGNGYTF.

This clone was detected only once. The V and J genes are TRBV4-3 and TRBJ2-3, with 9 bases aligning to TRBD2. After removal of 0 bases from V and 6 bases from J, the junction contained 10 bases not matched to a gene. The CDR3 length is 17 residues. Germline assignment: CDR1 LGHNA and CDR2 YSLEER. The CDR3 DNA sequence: TGCGCCAGCAGCCAAGAAGGCGGGAGGGCTCTCGCTGATACGCAGTATTTT. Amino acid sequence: CASSQEGGRALADTQYF.

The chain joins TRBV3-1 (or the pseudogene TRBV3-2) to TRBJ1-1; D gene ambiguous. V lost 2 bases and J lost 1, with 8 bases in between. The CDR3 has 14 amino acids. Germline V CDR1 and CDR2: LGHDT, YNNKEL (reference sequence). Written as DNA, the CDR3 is TGTGCCAGCAGCCAAAGTGTCTCGAACACTGAAGCTTTCTTT. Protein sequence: CASSQSVSNTEAFF.

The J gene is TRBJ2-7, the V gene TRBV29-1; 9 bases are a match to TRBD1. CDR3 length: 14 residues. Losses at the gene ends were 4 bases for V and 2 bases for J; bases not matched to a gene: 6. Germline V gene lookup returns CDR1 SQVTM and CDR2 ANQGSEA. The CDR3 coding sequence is TGCAGCGTTGCAGGGACAGGGAAAGCCTACGAGCAGTACTTC. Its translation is CSVAGTGKAYEQYF.

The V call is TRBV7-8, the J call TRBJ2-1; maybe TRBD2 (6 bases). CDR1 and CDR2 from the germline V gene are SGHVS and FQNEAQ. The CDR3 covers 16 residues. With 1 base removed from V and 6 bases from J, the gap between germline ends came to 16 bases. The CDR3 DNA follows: TGTGCCAGCAGCTTAGTTCTGGCGGGAACGTCCAATGAGCAGTTCTTC. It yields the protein CASSLVLAGTSNEQFF.

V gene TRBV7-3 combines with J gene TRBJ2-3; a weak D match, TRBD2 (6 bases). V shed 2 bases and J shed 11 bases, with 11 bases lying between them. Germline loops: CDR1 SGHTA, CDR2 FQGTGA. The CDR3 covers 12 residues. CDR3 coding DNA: TGTGCCAGCAGCTTAGAAGTGGGAGGGCAGTATTTT. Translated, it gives CASSLEVGGQYF.

CDR3 bases: TGTGCCATCAGTGAGCAGGGGGCGGGCTACACCTTC. Protein sequence: CAISEQGAGYTF. J is TRBJ1-2 and V is TRBV10-3, with 8 positions matching TRBD1. The junction had 1 base not matched to a gene; V was cut back by 2 bases and J by 8 bases. Germline lookup yields CDR1 ENHRY and CDR2 SYGVKD. The length of the CDR3 is 12 residues.